In this sample, the clone carrying this T cell receptor (beta chain) turned up many times. Its matching antigen is unknown. The source of the sample is a study of CD8+CD57+ T cells in acquired aplastic anemia. Study-level information: Sorted CD4+ and CD8+ cells yielded 3 to 3.5 ug of DNA on average. Healthy donors gave approximately 10 million reads on average for CD4+ cells.

Template material for TCR beta VDJ and CDR3 profiling consisted of genomic DNA. One entry per CDR3 protein results from TCRdb running MiXCR on the reads. The sample lists about 210,000 distinct CDR3 sequences, approximately 35% occurring once. CDR3 length: 15 residues. Trimming pared 4 bases from V and 0 bases from J, leaving 12 bases between. Study-wide points: About 29 sequences, all CD8+ CDR3, were shared between patients and controls.

The sample was sorted CD4+, CD8+, or CD8+CD57+ T cells (not recorded which) from PBMCs. The sequence derives from a human donor in good health, serving as a control. The chain joins TRBV12-3 or TRBV12-4 to TRBJ1-1; D remains unclear. The CDR3 region is CASSYGAGLNTEAFF. As DNA, the CDR3 is TGTGCCAGCAGTTACGGCGCGGGATTGAACACTGAAGCTTTCTTT.